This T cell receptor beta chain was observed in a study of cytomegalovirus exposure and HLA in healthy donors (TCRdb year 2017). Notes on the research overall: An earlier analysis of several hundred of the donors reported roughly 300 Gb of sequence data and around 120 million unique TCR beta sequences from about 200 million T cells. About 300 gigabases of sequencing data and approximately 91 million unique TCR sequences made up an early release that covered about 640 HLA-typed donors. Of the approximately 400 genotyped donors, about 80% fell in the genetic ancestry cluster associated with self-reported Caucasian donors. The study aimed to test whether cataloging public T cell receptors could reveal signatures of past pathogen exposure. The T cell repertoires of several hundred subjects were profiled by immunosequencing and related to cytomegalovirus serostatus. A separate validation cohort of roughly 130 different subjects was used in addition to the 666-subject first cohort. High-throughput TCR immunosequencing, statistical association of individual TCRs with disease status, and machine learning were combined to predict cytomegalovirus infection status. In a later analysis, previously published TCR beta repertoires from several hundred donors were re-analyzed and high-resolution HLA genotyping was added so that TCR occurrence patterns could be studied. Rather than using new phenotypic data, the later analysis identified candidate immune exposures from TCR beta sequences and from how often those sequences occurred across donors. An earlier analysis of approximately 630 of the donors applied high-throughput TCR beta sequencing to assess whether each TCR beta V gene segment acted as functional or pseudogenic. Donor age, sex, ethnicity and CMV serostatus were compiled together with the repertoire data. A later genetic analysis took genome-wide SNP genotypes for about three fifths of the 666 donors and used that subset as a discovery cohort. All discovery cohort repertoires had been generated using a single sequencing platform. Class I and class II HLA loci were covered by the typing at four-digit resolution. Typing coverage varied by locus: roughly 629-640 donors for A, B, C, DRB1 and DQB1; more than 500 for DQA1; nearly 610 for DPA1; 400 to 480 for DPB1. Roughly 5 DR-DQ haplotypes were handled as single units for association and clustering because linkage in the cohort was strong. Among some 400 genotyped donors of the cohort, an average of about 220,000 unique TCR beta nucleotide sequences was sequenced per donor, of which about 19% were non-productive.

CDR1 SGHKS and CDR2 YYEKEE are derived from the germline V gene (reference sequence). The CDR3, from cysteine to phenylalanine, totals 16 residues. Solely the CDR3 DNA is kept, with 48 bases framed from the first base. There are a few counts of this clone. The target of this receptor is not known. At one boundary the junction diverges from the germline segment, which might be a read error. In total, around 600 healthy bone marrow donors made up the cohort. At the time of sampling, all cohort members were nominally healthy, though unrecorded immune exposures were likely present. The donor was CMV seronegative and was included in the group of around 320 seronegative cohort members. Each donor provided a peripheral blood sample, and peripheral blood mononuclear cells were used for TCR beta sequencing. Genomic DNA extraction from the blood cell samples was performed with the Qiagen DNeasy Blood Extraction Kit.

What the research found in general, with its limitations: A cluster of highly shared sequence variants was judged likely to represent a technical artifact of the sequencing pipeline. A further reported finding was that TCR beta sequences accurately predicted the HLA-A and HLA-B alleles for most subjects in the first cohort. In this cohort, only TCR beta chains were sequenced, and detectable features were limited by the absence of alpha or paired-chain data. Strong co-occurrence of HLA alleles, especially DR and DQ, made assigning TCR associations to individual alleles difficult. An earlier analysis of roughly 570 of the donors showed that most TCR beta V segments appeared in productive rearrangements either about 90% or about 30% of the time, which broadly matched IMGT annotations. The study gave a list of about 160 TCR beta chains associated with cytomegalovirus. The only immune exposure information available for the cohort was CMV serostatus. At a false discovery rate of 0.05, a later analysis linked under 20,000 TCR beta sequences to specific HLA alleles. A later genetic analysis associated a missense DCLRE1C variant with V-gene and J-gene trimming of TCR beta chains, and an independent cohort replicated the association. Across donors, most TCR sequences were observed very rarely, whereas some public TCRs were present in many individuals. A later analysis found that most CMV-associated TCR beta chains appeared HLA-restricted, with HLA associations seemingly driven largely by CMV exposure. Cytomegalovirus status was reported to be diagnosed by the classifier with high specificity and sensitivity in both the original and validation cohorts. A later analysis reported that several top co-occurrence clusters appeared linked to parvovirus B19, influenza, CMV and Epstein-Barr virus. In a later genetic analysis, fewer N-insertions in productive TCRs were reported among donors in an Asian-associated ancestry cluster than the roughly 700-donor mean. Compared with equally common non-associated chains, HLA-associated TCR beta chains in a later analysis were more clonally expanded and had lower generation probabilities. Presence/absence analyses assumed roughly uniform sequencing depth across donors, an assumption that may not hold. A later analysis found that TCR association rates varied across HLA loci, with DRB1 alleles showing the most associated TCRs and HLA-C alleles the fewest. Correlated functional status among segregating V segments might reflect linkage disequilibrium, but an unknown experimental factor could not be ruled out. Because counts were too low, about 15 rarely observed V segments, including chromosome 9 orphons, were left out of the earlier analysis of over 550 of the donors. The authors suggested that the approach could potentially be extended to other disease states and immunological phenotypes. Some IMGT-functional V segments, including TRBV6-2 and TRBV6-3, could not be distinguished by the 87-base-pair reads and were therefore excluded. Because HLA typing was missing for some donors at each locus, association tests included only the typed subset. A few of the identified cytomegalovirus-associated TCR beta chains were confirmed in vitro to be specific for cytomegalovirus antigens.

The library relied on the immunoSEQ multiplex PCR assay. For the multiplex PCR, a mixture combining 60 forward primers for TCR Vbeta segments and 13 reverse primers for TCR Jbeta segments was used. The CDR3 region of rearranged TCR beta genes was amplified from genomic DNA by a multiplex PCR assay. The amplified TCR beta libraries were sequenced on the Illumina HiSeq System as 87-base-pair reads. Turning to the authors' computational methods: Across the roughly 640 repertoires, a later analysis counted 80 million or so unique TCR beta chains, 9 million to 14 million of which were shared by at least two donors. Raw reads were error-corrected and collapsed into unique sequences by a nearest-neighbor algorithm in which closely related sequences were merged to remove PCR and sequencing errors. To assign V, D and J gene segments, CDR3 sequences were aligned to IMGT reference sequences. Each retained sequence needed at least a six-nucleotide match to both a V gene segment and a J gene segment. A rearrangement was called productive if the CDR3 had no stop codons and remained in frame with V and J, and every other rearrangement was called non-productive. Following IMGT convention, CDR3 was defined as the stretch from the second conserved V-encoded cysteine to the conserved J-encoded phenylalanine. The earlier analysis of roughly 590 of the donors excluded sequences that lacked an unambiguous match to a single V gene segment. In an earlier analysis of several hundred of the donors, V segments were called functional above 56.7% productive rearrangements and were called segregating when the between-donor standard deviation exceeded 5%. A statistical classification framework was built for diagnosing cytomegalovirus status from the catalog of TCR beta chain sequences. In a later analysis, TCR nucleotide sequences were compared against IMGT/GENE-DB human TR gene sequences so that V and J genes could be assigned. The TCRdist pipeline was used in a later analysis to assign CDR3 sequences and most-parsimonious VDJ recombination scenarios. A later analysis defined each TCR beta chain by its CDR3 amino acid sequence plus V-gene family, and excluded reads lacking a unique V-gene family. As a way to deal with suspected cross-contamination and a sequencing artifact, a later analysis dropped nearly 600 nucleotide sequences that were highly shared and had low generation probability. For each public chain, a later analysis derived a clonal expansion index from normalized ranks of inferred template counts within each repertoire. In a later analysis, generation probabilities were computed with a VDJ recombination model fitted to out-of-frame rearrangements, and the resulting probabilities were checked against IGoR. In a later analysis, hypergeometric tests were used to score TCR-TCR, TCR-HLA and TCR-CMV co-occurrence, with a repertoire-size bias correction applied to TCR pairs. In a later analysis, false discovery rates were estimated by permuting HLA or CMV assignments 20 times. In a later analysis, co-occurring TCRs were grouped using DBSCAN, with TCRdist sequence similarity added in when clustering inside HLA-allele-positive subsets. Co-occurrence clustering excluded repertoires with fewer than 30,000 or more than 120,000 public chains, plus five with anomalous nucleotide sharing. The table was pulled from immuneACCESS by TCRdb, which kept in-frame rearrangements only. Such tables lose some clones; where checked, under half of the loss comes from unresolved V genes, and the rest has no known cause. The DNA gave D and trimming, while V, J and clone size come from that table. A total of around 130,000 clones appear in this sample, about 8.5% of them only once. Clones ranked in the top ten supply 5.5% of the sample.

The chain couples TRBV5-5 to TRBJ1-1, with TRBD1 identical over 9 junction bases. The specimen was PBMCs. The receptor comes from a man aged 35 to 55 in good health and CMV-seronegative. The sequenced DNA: TGTGCCAACAGCTCGGACAGGGGCCGTATGAACACTGAAGCTTTCTTT. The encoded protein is CANSSDRGRMNTEAFF. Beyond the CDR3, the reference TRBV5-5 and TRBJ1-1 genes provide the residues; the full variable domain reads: DAGVTQSPTHLIKTRGQQVTLRCSPISGHKSVSWYQQVLGQGPQFIFQYYEKEERGRGNFPDRFSARQFPNYSSELNVNALLLGDSALYLCANSSDRGRMNTEAFFGQGTRLTVV.